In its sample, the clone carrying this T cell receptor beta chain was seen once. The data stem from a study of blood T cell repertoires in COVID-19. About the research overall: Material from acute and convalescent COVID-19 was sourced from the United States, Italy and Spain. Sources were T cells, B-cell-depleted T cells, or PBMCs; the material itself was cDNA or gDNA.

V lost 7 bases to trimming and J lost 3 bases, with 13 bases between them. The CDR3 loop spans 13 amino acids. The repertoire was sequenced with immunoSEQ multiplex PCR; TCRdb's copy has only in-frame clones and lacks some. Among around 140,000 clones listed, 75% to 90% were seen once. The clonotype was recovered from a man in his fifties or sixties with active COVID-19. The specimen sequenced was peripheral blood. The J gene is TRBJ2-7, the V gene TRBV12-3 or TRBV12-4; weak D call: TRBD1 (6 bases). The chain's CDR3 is CASTLGRGYEQYF. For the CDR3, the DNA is TGTGCCAGCACCCTTGGCAGGGGCTACGAGCAGTACTTC.